Listed here are 31 T cell receptor beta chains from one sample, sequenced in a study of T-cell reconstitution after alpha-beta-depleted transplantation in children. Unique molecular identifiers featured in how the TCRbeta library was prepared. TCRdb used MiXCR to reprocess the PCR reads, holding one entry per CDR3 protein. The sample records a few hundred thousand distinct CDR3 sequences, 25% to 30% being singletons. The specimen comprised PBMCs, sampled before TCRalphabeta/CD19-depleted stem cell transplant. These receptors were obtained from a boy less than two years old with Wiskott-Aldrich syndrome, due to receive a stem cell transplant.

This clonotype was observed a handful of times. The CDR3 DNA is TGTGCCAGCAGTACCTCAGGGGGGTACAGCAATCAGCCCCAGCATTTT. As protein: CASSTSGGYSNQPQHF. The gene calls are TRBV12-3 or TRBV12-4 and TRBJ1-5; 7 nucleotides align to TRBD1. This CDR3 spans 16 amino acids. The trim removed 5 bases at V and 1 base at J, leaving 8 bases unmatched.

Written as DNA, the CDR3 is TGTGCCAGCAGTTATTCCGGGACAGGGTACCAAGAGACCCAGTACTTC. It is translated as CASSYSGTGYQETQYF. This chain links TRBV6-5 with TRBJ2-5, with 9 bases identical to TRBD1. The J segment lost 0 bases and the V segment lost 3 bases, leaving 5 bases of the junction unmatched. The germline V gene has CDR1 MNHEY and CDR2 SVGAGI. The CDR3 is made up of 16 amino acids.

The chain uses TRBV6-5 and TRBJ2-5; D is unclear. The V gene's germline CDR1 is MNHEY and CDR2 SVGAGI. The CDR3 runs to 16 residues. The V and J ends lost 2 bases and 1 base respectively, with 14 bases between them. CDR3 in amino acids: CASSYAYGAPQETQYF. DNA for the CDR3: TGTGCCAGCAGTTACGCATATGGTGCCCCCCAAGAGACCCAGTACTTC.

The rearrangement joins TRBV5-1 to TRBJ2-1, with 7 bases lining up with TRBD2. The CDR3 covers 15 residues. Unmatched junction bases numbered 5, after V lost 4 bases and J lost 1 base. CDR1 is SGHRS, CDR2 YFSETQ, per germline. The CDR3 sequence: CASSAGGGSYNEQFF. CDR3 bases: TGCGCCAGCAGCGCCGGCGGGGGTTCCTACAATGAGCAGTTCTTC. The whole variable domain, remainder taken from reference TRBV5-1 and TRBJ2-1, is KAGVTQTPRYLIKTRGQQVTLSCSPISGHRSVSWYQQTPGQGLQFLFEYFSETQRNKGNFPGRFSGRQFSNSRSEMNVSTLELGDSALYLCASSAGGGSYNEQFFGPGTRLTVL.

This clonotype was observed a handful of times. This chain links TRBV5-1 with TRBJ2-1; perhaps TRBD1 as D (6 bases). V was pared by 0 bases and J by 10 bases, with 11 bases between. The CDR3 runs 13 residues. The V gene's germline CDR1 is SGHRS and CDR2 YFSETQ. CDR3: CASSLETGQEQFF. CDR3 coding DNA: TGCGCCAGCAGCTTGGAAACAGGGCAGGAGCAGTTCTTC. The entire variable domain, with the rest obtained from reference TRBV5-1 and TRBJ2-1, is as follows: KAGVTQTPRYLIKTRGQQVTLSCSPISGHRSVSWYQQTPGQGLQFLFEYFSETQRNKGNFPGRFSGRQFSNSRSEMNVSTLELGDSALYLCASSLETGQEQFFGPGTRLTVL.

This chain uses TRBV6-2 or TRBV6-3 with TRBJ2-1, with D possibly being TRBD1 or TRBD2 (5 bases each). Germline loops: CDR1 MNHEY, CDR2 SVGEGT. Trimming stripped 1 base from V and 8 bases from J, with 18 bases between. The CDR3 sequence is 16 residues long. Here the CDR3 DNA reads TGTGCCAGCAGTTACTTAAGGGGAGCCGCCGGGGATGAGCAGTTCTTC. This gives the protein CASSYLRGAAGDEQFF.

V usage is TRBV29-1 and J usage is TRBJ2-2; 11 bases match TRBD1. The CDR3 is 15 residues long. Germline V gives CDR1 SQVTM, CDR2 ANQGSEA. After removal of 4 bases from V and 8 bases from J, the junction contained 9 bases not matched to a gene. The CDR3 DNA reads as TGCAGCGTTGCCGATTTGGACAGGGGGCCAGGGGAGCTGTTTTTT. This translates into CSVADLDRGPGELFF.

The genes are TRBV6-2 or TRBV6-3 and TRBJ2-2; the D is unclear. V was clipped by 8 bases and J by 7 bases, with 14 bases between them. This CDR3 has 13 residues. Germline CDR1 is MNHEY and CDR2 is SVGEGT. DNA for the CDR3: TGTGCCAGCGGCCGCCCCCTTGGCGGGGAGCTGTTTTTT. It is translated as CASGRPLGGELFF.

This clonotype has a count of ten or more. The CDR3 nucleotides read TGTGCCACCAGCACCGGGAATTCACCCCTCCACTTT. Its translation: CATSTGNSPLHF. The chain combines TRBV15 with TRBJ1-6; D uncertain. The CDR3 totals 12 residues. Germline V gene lookup returns CDR1 LNHNV and CDR2 YYDKDF (reference sequence). The V and J ends lost 4 bases and 7 bases respectively, with 5 bases between them.

This rearrangement joins TRBV12-3 or TRBV12-4 to TRBJ2-7; no reliable D call. V was clipped by 3 bases and J by 1 base, with 4 bases between them. CDR3 size: 12 residues. This CDR3 is CASSFRSYEQYF. The CDR3 nucleotides read TGTGCCAGCAGTTTTAGGTCCTACGAGCAGTACTTC.

This clonotype has more than one count but fewer than ten. This sequence joins TRBV5-1 and TRBJ2-3; 12 positions agree with TRBD2. The CDR3 runs to 16 residues. Looked up from germline, CDR1 is SGHRS and CDR2 is YFSETQ. Unmatched junction bases numbered 9, after V lost 1 base and J lost 9 bases. The chain's CDR3 is CASSLQGSLAGGTQYF. In DNA form, the CDR3 reads TGCGCCAGCAGCTTGCAGGGATCGCTAGCGGGAGGGACGCAGTATTTT.

This sequence joins TRBV12-3 or TRBV12-4 and TRBJ1-1, with D unclear. The CDR3 length is 12 residues. Between the trimmed V and J ends, which lost 3 bases and 10 bases, there was a span of 12 bases. The CDR3 loop is CASSLGRTRAFF. In nucleotides, the CDR3 is TGTGCCAGCAGTTTGGGCAGGACGAGAGCTTTCTTT.

This chain connects TRBV20-1 to TRBJ2-5; 8 nucleotides match TRBD2. This CDR3 is 16 amino acids long. V was pared by 3 bases and J by 5 bases, with 14 bases of the junction left unmatched. Germline lookup yields CDR1 DFQATT and CDR2 SNEGSKA (reference sequence). CDR3 in amino acids: CSASRATSGLGETQYF. The CDR3, as DNA: TGCAGTGCTAGTAGGGCTACTAGCGGACTCGGCGAGACCCAGTACTTC.

The V and J genes are TRBV6-2 or TRBV6-3 and TRBJ2-2; D gene ambiguous. CDR1 MNHEY and CDR2 SVGEGT come from the germline V gene. This CDR3 spans 13 amino acids. Trimming pared 2 bases from V and 2 bases from J, leaving 3 bases between. CDR3 nucleotide sequence: TGTGCCAGCAGTTACGACAACACCGGGGAGCTGTTTTTT. Translating it yields CASSYDNTGELFF.

This chain connects TRBV4-2 to TRBJ1-1, with D maybe TRBD1 (6 bases). The germline gives CDR1 LGHNA, CDR2 YNFKEQ. The CDR3 is 14 amino acids. Trimming removed 6 bases at V and 1 base at J, with 12 bases between. The chain's CDR3 is CASRDGGQNTEAFF. The CDR3 nucleotides read TGTGCCAGCAGGGACGGGGGGCAGAACACTGAAGCTTTCTTT.

In its sample, this clonotype was seen a few times. The V call is TRBV5-1, the J call TRBJ2-1; 10 bases map to TRBD2. The CDR3 length is 14 residues. V gave up 4 bases and J gave up 12 bases; unmatched junction bases: 10. Looked up from germline, CDR1 is SGHRS and CDR2 is YFSETQ. The CDR3 nucleotides read TGCGCCAGCAGCGGACTAGGGACTAGCGAGAGGCAGTTCTTC. This translates into CASSGLGTSERQFF.

This clonotype was detected ten times or more. The chain uses TRBV7-2 and TRBJ2-2; no clear D. The CDR3 runs to 13 residues. V lost 0 bases to trimming and J lost 7 bases, with 6 bases between them. Per the germline V gene, CDR1 is SGHTA and CDR2 is FQGNSA. The CDR3 sequence is CASSLAFGGELFF. The CDR3 nucleotides read TGTGCCAGCAGCTTAGCGTTCGGCGGGGAGCTGTTTTTT.

The genes are TRBV20-1 and TRBJ2-3; TRBD2 matches at 8 bases. This CDR3 comprises 14 residues. V lost 6 bases, J lost 1 base, and 6 bases stayed unmatched. Germline CDR1 and CDR2: DFQATT and SNEGSKA (reference sequence). In DNA, the CDR3 is TGCAGTGCCCAACTAGCGGTCCGCACAGATACGCAGTATTTT. Translation: CSAQLAVRTDTQYF.

The V call is TRBV5-1, the J call TRBJ2-1; maybe TRBD1 (5 bases). V was pared by 2 bases and J by 5 bases, with 11 bases between. Germline V gene sequence: CDR1 SGHRS, CDR2 YFSETQ. This CDR3 has 14 amino acids. CDR3 amino acids: CASSLPTVNNEQFF. CDR3 DNA: TGCGCCAGCAGCTTACCGACAGTGAACAATGAGCAGTTCTTC. The entire variable domain, with the rest obtained from reference TRBV5-1 and TRBJ2-1, is as follows: KAGVTQTPRYLIKTRGQQVTLSCSPISGHRSVSWYQQTPGQGLQFLFEYFSETQRNKGNFPGRFSGRQFSNSRSEMNVSTLELGDSALYLCASSLPTVNNEQFFGPGTRLTVL.

In its sample, this clonotype was seen a few times. This chain joins TRBV20-1 and TRBJ1-5; D not resolved. V shed 5 bases and J shed 3 bases, with 14 bases lying between them. The CDR3 loop spans 14 amino acids. Germline V lookup: CDR1 DFQATT, CDR2 SNEGSKA (reference sequence). The CDR3 nucleotides read TGCAGTGCTTCCATACACAGCTCCAATCAGCCCCAGCATTTT. Translating it yields CSASIHSSNQPQHF.

The rearrangement links TRBV14 to TRBJ2-1, with 10 bases that match TRBD2. CDR3 length equals 17 residues. V gave up 1 base and J gave up 4 bases; unmatched junction bases: 7. Germline assignment: CDR1 SGHDN and CDR2 FVKESK. CDR3 sequence: CASSQAWTSGRYNEQFF. CDR3 DNA: TGTGCCAGCAGCCAAGCTTGGACTAGCGGCCGATACAATGAGCAGTTCTTC.

This clonotype has more than one count but fewer than ten. The chain links TRBV12-3 or TRBV12-4 to TRBJ2-7; 10 bases are a match to TRBD2. Unmatched junction bases numbered 8, after V lost 5 bases and J lost 7 bases. The CDR3 runs to 14 residues. The CDR3 coding sequence is TGTGCCAGCAGTCAAGCGGGAGGGCCAGGGGAGCAGTACTTC. It translates to CASSQAGGPGEQYF.

V gene TRBV27 combines with J gene TRBJ2-7; 7 positions match TRBD2. In germline, CDR1 is MNHEY, CDR2 SMNVEV (reference sequence). V lost 5 bases and J lost 2; bases outside the gene matches: 15. The CDR3 totals 17 residues. CDR3 in DNA: TGTGCCAGCAGTCCAATCCCAGGGCTAGCGGCTACCTACGAGCAGTACTTC. Its protein is CASSPIPGLAATYEQYF.

The chain combines TRBV12-3 or TRBV12-4 with TRBJ2-1; tentative D call: TRBD2 (5 bases). V gave up 7 bases and J gave up 5 bases, with 21 bases separating them. The CDR3 spans 16 residues. CDR3 nucleotide sequence: TGTGCCAGCACCCCCGGTAGCGTTCCACCCCACAATGAGCAGTTCTTC. This sequence encodes CASTPGSVPPHNEQFF.

This chain uses TRBV25-1 with TRBJ2-1; the D is unclear. The V gene's germline CDR1 is MGHDK and CDR2 SYGVNS. With 4 bases removed from V and 3 bases from J, the gap between germline ends came to 10 bases. The CDR3 has 14 amino acids. CDR3 DNA sequence: TGTGCCAGCAGTGGGAGCCTAGGCTACAATGAGCAGTTCTTC. It codes for CASSGSLGYNEQFF.

The gene calls are TRBV20-1 and TRBJ2-7; no clear D. This CDR3 comprises 19 residues. Trimming left V 0 bases short and J 0 bases short, with 24 bases between. Germline V gene data show CDR1 as DFQATT and CDR2 as SNEGSKA (reference sequence). For the CDR3, the DNA is TGCAGTGCTAGAGATCCCTTGACTCTGGCGGCCCCGAGCTCCTACGAGCAGTACTTC. This gives the protein CSARDPLTLAAPSSYEQYF.

This chain joins TRBV5-1 and TRBJ2-7; 10 nucleotides match TRBD2. Germline trimming cut 3 bases from V and 2 bases from J; bases unmatched to any gene: 14. This CDR3 region has 18 residues. Germline V CDR1 and CDR2: SGHRS, YFSETQ. The CDR3 DNA reads as TGCGCCAGCAGCTCGCTCGTCCTAGCGGGAGATCTGGCCTACGAGCAGTACTTC. Amino acid sequence: CASSSLVLAGDLAYEQYF.

The CDR3 DNA reads TGCAGTGCTAGGAAGAGAGGTAGCGGGAGTTTCGAGACCCAGTACTTC. This translates into CSARKRGSGSFETQYF. The V and J genes are TRBV20-1 and TRBJ2-5; 9 positions match TRBD2. With V trimmed by 3 bases and J by 5 bases, 13 bases remained unmatched. The CDR3 length is 16 residues. CDR1 and CDR2 from the germline V gene are DFQATT and SNEGSKA (reference sequence).

The rearrangement links TRBV6-1 to TRBJ1-6; 8 bases align to TRBD1. The CDR3 length is 16 residues. Germline V gene lookup returns CDR1 MNHNS and CDR2 SASEGT. V shed 7 bases and J 5 bases; nucleotides not matched to a gene: 10. CDR3 loop: CASIISGGVDNSPLHF. CDR3 sequence (DNA): TGTGCCAGCATAATTTCAGGGGGCGTTGATAATTCACCCCTCCACTTT.

This chain links TRBV5-1 with TRBJ1-5; D gene unclear. The germline gives CDR1 SGHRS, CDR2 YFSETQ. V was clipped by 0 bases and J by 4 bases, with 11 bases between them. This CDR3 is built from 15 residues. The CDR3 DNA reads as TGCGCCAGCAGCTTGGGGAGGGCCGAGAATCAGCCCCAGCATTTT. This gives the protein CASSLGRAENQPQHF.

The chain couples TRBV7-9 to TRBJ2-1, with no clear D. V was trimmed by 5 bases and J by 6 bases, leaving 20 bases between them. The CDR3 is made up of 16 amino acids. Per germline, CDR1 SEHNR and CDR2 FQNEAQ (reference sequence). CDR3 region: CASSITGPQGINEQFF. The CDR3 nucleotides read TGTGCCAGCAGCATTACCGGGCCCCAAGGCATCAATGAGCAGTTCTTC.